The 30 T cell receptor beta chains in this list originate from one sample, sequenced in a study of blood T cells in healthy people across ages. For the second PCR, which ran for about 7 to 12 cycles, a sample-barcoded 5' primer and a J-beta primer mix were used. TCRdb used MiXCR to reprocess the 5' RACE reads, holding one entry per CDR3 protein. The sample lists 1.5 million to 2 million distinct CDR3 sequences; approximately 50% were seen once. The sample taken for sequencing was blood. The origin of the receptors is a woman between 40 and 50 years old in good health.

This clonotype was seen more than once but under ten times. The chain couples TRBV20-1 to TRBJ2-3; 7 nucleotides match TRBD2. V trimming: 3 bases; J trimming: 2 bases; junction bases outside the gene matches: 5. Germline CDR1 is DFQATT and CDR2 is SNEGSKA (reference sequence). The CDR3 length is 14 residues. This CDR3 is CSASGGKLTDTQYF. The CDR3 coding sequence is TGCAGTGCTAGCGGGGGGAAACTCACAGATACGCAGTATTTT.

This clonotype was seen a single time. A much larger clone is a single base away; this may be a read error. The chain has TRBV25-1 and TRBJ2-4; TRBD1 agrees at 8 bases. This CDR3 has 15 amino acids. Trimming cost V 4 bases and J 0 bases; bases outside gene matches: 2. Germline CDR1 MGHDK, CDR2 SYGVNS. The CDR3 DNA follows: TGTGCCAGCAGTGCCGACAGGGGAGCCAAAAACATTCAGTACTTC. Its protein product is CASSADRGAKNIQYF.

The rearrangement joins TRBV7-2 to TRBJ2-1; D is uncertain. The CDR3 totals 9 residues. The germline V gene encodes CDR1 SGHTA and CDR2 FQGNSA. With 3 bases removed from V and 13 bases from J, the gap between germline ends came to 4 bases. CDR3 amino acids: CASSLNQFF. The CDR3 DNA follows: TGTGCCAGCAGCTTGAATCAGTTCTTC.

The V and J genes are TRBV20-1 and TRBJ2-2, with 7 bases fitting TRBD1. This CDR3 spans 14 amino acids. V lost 5 bases, J lost 1 base, and 4 bases stayed unmatched. The V gene's germline CDR1 is DFQATT and CDR2 SNEGSKA (reference sequence). The CDR3 protein is CSAPQGRNTGELFF. The CDR3, as DNA: TGCAGTGCTCCACAGGGGAGGAACACCGGGGAGCTGTTTTTT.

The chain couples TRBV6-5 to TRBJ2-6; D gene ambiguous. Trimming took 2 bases from V and 1 from J, leaving 6 bases between them. Germline CDR1 and CDR2: MNHEY and SVGAGI. This CDR3 contains 15 residues. The CDR3 coding sequence is TGTGCCAGCAGTTACCAGGATTCTGGGGCCAACGTCCTGACTTTC. This sequence encodes CASSYQDSGANVLTF.

The chain couples TRBV4-1 to TRBJ1-6, with unresolved D. The CDR3 extends over 17 amino acids. The ends were cut back, 0 bases at V and 6 bases at J, with 15 bases in the middle. CDR1 is MGHRA and CDR2 is YSYEKL in the germline V gene. The CDR3: CASSQELPGAGNSPLHF. Here the CDR3 DNA reads TGCGCCAGCAGCCAAGAATTGCCGGGTGCGGGTAATTCACCCCTCCACTTT.

The chain carries TRBV20-1 and TRBJ1-4; the D gene is possibly TRBD1 (5 bases). This CDR3 has 15 amino acids. The germline V gene has CDR1 DFQATT and CDR2 SNEGSKA (reference sequence). Trimming took 3 bases from V and 8 from J, leaving 19 bases between them. The CDR3 sequence: CSARQGSTGAEKLFF. The CDR3 region has the DNA TGCAGTGCTAGGCAGGGTTCTACCGGAGCGGAAAAACTGTTTTTT.

This clonotype has a handful of counts. The V and J genes are TRBV5-6 and TRBJ2-3; D uncertain. Germline assignment: CDR1 SGHDT and CDR2 YYEEEE. The CDR3 sequence is 15 residues long. V lost 2 bases and J 4 bases, leaving 14 bases between the germline ends. The CDR3: CASSFGSSPPDTQYF. CDR3 bases: TGTGCCAGCAGCTTCGGGTCTTCACCCCCAGATACGCAGTATTTT.

The V gene is TRBV6-2 or TRBV6-3, the J gene TRBJ2-1; D possibly uses TRBD1 or TRBD2 (5 bases each). The CDR3 contains 15 residues. Germline loops: CDR1 MNHEY, CDR2 SVGEGT. V lost 0 bases to trimming and J lost 12 bases, with 18 bases between them. The CDR3 is CASSYSTSGTWRQFF. CDR3 in DNA: TGTGCCAGCAGTTACTCGACCTCCGGGACCTGGAGGCAGTTCTTC.

The chain recombines TRBV10-3 with TRBJ2-5, with TRBD2 identical over 13 bases. Germline-derived CDR1 and CDR2 are ENHRY and SYGVKD. With V trimmed by 4 bases and J by 3 bases, 5 bases remained unmatched. The CDR3 sequence is 16 residues long. The CDR3 DNA reads TGTGCCATCAGTGGGGGGACTAGCGGGGCCGAAGAGACCCAGTACTTC. This sequence encodes CAISGGTSGAEETQYF.

The V gene is TRBV7-2, the J gene TRBJ2-3; tentative D call: TRBD1 (5 bases). This CDR3 spans 13 amino acids. V was clipped by 5 bases and J by 6 bases, with 12 bases between them. In germline, CDR1 is SGHTA, CDR2 FQGNSA. The DNA for the CDR3 is TGTGCCAGCAGCAACCGACAGTCTGATACGCAGTATTTT. Its translation is CASSNRQSDTQYF.

The chain combines TRBV4-3 with TRBJ1-1, with 9 bases identical to TRBD1. This CDR3 is 14 amino acids long. J lost 3 bases, V lost 3 bases, and 2 bases had no gene match. Germline V lookup: CDR1 LGHNA, CDR2 YSLEER. The CDR3 DNA is TGCGCCAGCAGCCAGGGACAGGGTTACACTGAAGCTTTCTTT. This translates into CASSQGQGYTEAFF.

The V call is TRBV4-3, the J call TRBJ1-1; the D gene is possibly TRBD1 (5 bases). The length of the CDR3 is 14 residues. V lost 4 bases and J lost 0, with 9 bases in between. Germline lookup yields CDR1 LGHNA and CDR2 YSLEER. DNA of the CDR3: TGCGCCAGCAGCCCAGGGATTATGAACACTGAAGCTTTCTTT. It encodes CASSPGIMNTEAFF.

J is TRBJ2-5 and V is TRBV20-1; 8 positions match TRBD1. The DNA end is more similar to TRBJ2-7, so the J call may be wrong. The germline gives CDR1 DFQATT, CDR2 SNEGSKA (reference sequence). This CDR3 has 13 residues. The CDR3 DNA follows: TGCAGTGCTATGGACAGGGAGGAGTACGAGCAGTACTTC. This translates into CSAMDREEYEQYF.

The V call is TRBV5-1, the J call TRBJ1-2; TRBD1 might be the D (6 bases). Germline-derived CDR1 and CDR2 are SGHRS and YFSETQ. This CDR3 is 14 amino acids long. V lost 2 bases to trimming and J lost 3 bases, with 11 bases between them. For the CDR3, the DNA is TGCGCCAGCAGCTTCCGGACAGATGACTATGGCTACACCTTC. Translation: CASSFRTDDYGYTF.

This clonotype has only a few counts. The chain couples TRBV29-1 to TRBJ2-1; either TRBD1 or TRBD2 may supply D (6 bases each). The length of the CDR3 is 15 residues. Germline CDR1 SQVTM, CDR2 ANQGSEA. Trimming removed 6 bases at V and 2 bases at J, with 17 bases between. The DNA of the CDR3 is TGCAGCGTCGAACCTAGGGGGGAAGCCTACAATGAGCAGTTCTTC. Translating gives CSVEPRGEAYNEQFF.

This clonotype appeared once. The chain combines TRBV28 with TRBJ1-4; 9 positions agree with TRBD1. Germline values: CDR1 MDHEN, CDR2 SYDVKM. The CDR3 is 15 amino acids. Trimming cost V 5 bases and J 8 bases; bases outside gene matches: 9. In DNA form, the CDR3 reads TGTGCCAGCAGTAAAACAGGGGGCGGAGGCGAAAAACTGTTTTTT. This encodes CASSKTGGGGEKLFF.

This clonotype has a single count. CDR3 in amino acids: CASSTPGQGADTQYF. The DNA for the CDR3 is TGTGCCAGCAGTACCCCGGGACAGGGGGCTGATACGCAGTATTTT. The chain is built from TRBV6-6 and TRBJ2-3; TRBD1 agrees at 12 bases. CDR1 is MNHNY, CDR2 SVGAGI, per germline (reference sequence). This CDR3 region has 15 residues. Trimming removed 5 bases from V and 6 bases from J; junction bases left unmatched: 6.

This clonotype was seen more than once but under ten times. This chain links TRBV2 with TRBJ2-3, with a possible D match to TRBD2 (5 bases). Between the trimmed V and J ends, which lost 8 bases and 2 bases, there was a span of 14 bases. This CDR3 spans 14 amino acids. Germline CDR1 is SNHLY and CDR2 is FYNNEI. The CDR3 sequence: CASVTSGVTDTQYF. The CDR3 nucleotides read TGTGCCAGCGTCACTAGTGGGGTCACAGATACGCAGTATTTT.

The V call is TRBV28, the J call TRBJ2-1, with 8 nucleotides matching TRBD1. The V gene's germline CDR1 is MDHEN and CDR2 SYDVKM. The V and J ends lost 6 bases and 9 bases, in that order; junction bases with no gene match: 10. The CDR3 loop spans 14 amino acids. The CDR3 sequence: CASRRQGWKGEQFF. DNA of the CDR3: TGTGCCAGCAGACGACAGGGGTGGAAGGGTGAGCAGTTCTTC.

This chain links TRBV6-6 with TRBJ1-4; D remains unclear. CDR1 is MNHNY, CDR2 SVGAGI, per germline (reference sequence). This CDR3 is built from 14 residues. V was trimmed by 6 bases and J by 5 bases, leaving 13 bases between them. CDR3 bases: TGTGCCAGCAGGCTAGCTCAGCAGAATGAAAAACTGTTTTTT. This sequence encodes CASRLAQQNEKLFF.

The chain uses TRBV24-1 and TRBJ2-1, with 13 positions matching TRBD2. The ends lost 3 bases at V and 15 bases at J; junction bases unmatched: 7. Germline V gene data show CDR1 as KGHDR and CDR2 as SFDVKD. The CDR3 extends over 14 amino acids. The chain's CDR3 is CATSDPGTSGVTFF. The DNA for the CDR3 is TGTGCCACCAGTGATCCTGGGACTAGCGGGGTAACGTTCTTC.

This chain links TRBV6-2 or TRBV6-3 with TRBJ1-2; D ambiguous. The germline V and J ends were trimmed by 6 bases and 4 bases, with 12 bases remaining between them. The CDR3 runs to 13 residues. Germline loops: CDR1 MNHEY, CDR2 SVGEGT. The CDR3 protein is CASSRTLPYGYTF. The DNA of the CDR3 is TGTGCCAGCAGCCGGACCCTACCCTATGGCTACACCTTC.

V is TRBV5-1 and J is TRBJ2-5; TRBD2 matches 12 bases. CDR1 and CDR2 from the germline V gene are SGHRS and YFSETQ. The V and J ends lost 3 bases and 4 bases, in that order; junction bases with no gene match: 7. The CDR3 extends over 16 amino acids. CDR3 sequence (DNA): TGCGCCAGCAGCTCGAGTCTAGCGGGGGGGCGAGAGACCCAGTACTTC. Its protein is CASSSSLAGGRETQYF.

This clonotype came up a few times. In nucleotides, the CDR3 is TGCGCCAGCACTGGGGCAGACACCGGGGAGCTGTTTTTT. It specifies CASTGADTGELFF. V usage is TRBV5-1 and J usage is TRBJ2-2; D perhaps matches TRBD1 (5 bases). The CDR3 extends over 13 amino acids. Between the trimmed V and J ends, which lost 6 bases and 3 bases, there was a span of 9 bases. Germline V gene sequence: CDR1 SGHRS, CDR2 YFSETQ. Full variable domain (missing parts from reference TRBV5-1 and TRBJ2-2): KAGVTQTPRYLIKTRGQQVTLSCSPISGHRSVSWYQQTPGQGLQFLFEYFSETQRNKGNFPGRFSGRQFSNSRSEMNVSTLELGDSALYLCASTGADTGELFFGEGSRLTVL.

This clonotype was detected only a few times. This chain connects TRBV20-1 to TRBJ1-2; D might be TRBD1 (5 bases). With 1 base removed from V and 3 bases from J, the gap between germline ends came to 12 bases. The CDR3 contains 14 residues. Germline CDR1 reads DFQATT; CDR2 reads SNEGSKA (reference sequence). CDR3 loop: CSARVQEVHYGYTF. The CDR3 DNA reads TGCAGTGCTAGAGTACAGGAAGTACACTATGGCTACACCTTC.

Written as DNA, the CDR3 is TGTGCCAGCAGCACCTCTGGGGACAGGGTCACCTACGAGCAGTACTTC. Amino acids: CASSTSGDRVTYEQYF. The chain couples TRBV7-6 to TRBJ2-7, with 9 positions matching TRBD1. Unmatched junction bases numbered 10, after V lost 5 bases and J lost 2 bases. The CDR3 runs to 16 residues. In germline, CDR1 is SGHVS, CDR2 FNYEAQ.

The rearrangement links TRBV4-3 to TRBJ2-4; 9 positions match TRBD1. Germline CDR1 and CDR2: LGHNA and YSLEER. Losses at the gene ends were 4 bases for V and 13 bases for J; bases not matched to a gene: 11. The CDR3 totals 14 residues. The CDR3: CASSLGTGNNEQYF. CDR3 bases: TGCGCCAGCAGCCTCGGGACAGGGAACAATGAGCAGTACTTC.

The chain joins TRBV6-2 or TRBV6-3 to TRBJ1-1; unclear D gene. This CDR3 has 11 residues. Germline V gene data show CDR1 as MNHEY and CDR2 as SVGEGT. V dropped 2 bases and J dropped 6 bases, with 4 bases sitting between them. CDR3 DNA: TGTGCCAGCAGTTACCACTCTGAAGCTTTCTTT. Its translation is CASSYHSEAFF.

This chain links TRBV7-2 with TRBJ2-3; 7 positions match TRBD2. J was trimmed by 1 base and V by 6 bases; bases with no gene match: 10. The CDR3 extends over 16 amino acids. Per germline, CDR1 SGHTA and CDR2 FQGNSA. CDR3 sequence (DNA): TGTGCCAGCAGTTTCAGAACCGGGAGGCGCACAGATACGCAGTATTTT. This translates into CASSFRTGRRTDTQYF.